A selection of T cell receptor beta chains follows, all from one sample in a study of blood T cell repertoires in COVID-19. Measured with immunoSEQ multiplex PCR; TCRdb has only the in-frame clones, and not every one. In the table there are 95,000 to 100,000 clones, approximately 92% of which are singletons. Sequencing input: peripheral blood. These receptors originate from a man between 45 and 60 years old with active COVID-19. Each CDR3 is given with its conserved first and last residue. Fields, in order: CDR3 protein, CDR3 DNA, V gene, clone size, J gene, D gene. A D gene is named only where the DNA matches it firmly. Some rows have no size entry. The others give once, few or many, or a class for an expanded clone.

CDR3: CASSQQTGFQETQYF
DNA: TGTGCCAGCAGCCAACAAACAGGGTTCCAAGAGACCCAGTACTTC
V: TRBV5-4
size: .
J: TRBJ2-5
D: .

CDR3: CASSLAQNEQFF
DNA: TGTGCCAGCAGCTTAGCACAGAATGAGCAGTTCTTC
V: TRBV11-2
size: .
J: TRBJ2-1
D: .

CDR3: CAWREKGRGDYGYTF
DNA: TGTGCCTGGAGGGAGAAGGGGAGGGGGGACTATGGCTACACCTTC
V: TRBV30
size: .
J: TRBJ1-2
D: .

CDR3: CSASLGGRVYNEQFF
DNA: TGCAGTGCTAGTCTCGGCGGGAGGGTATACAATGAGCAGTTCTTC
V: TRBV20-1
size: .
J: TRBJ2-1
D: TRBD2

CDR3: CASSPRGAGEKLFF
DNA: TGTGCCAGCAGTCCCCGGGGGGCAGGGGAAAAACTGTTTTTT
V: TRBV6-5
size: .
J: TRBJ1-4
D: .

CDR3: CASSTRTGPRGSNQPQHF
DNA: TGTGCCAGTAGTACTCGGACAGGACCAAGAGGGAGCAATCAGCCCCAGCATTTT
V: TRBV19
size: once
J: TRBJ1-5
D: TRBD1

CDR3: CASSYGGQGYGYTF
DNA: TGTGCCAGCAGTTACGGGGGCCAGGGGTATGGCTACACCTTC
V: TRBV6-6
size: .
J: TRBJ1-2
D: .

CDR3: CASSWRETASGLYNEQFF
DNA: TGTGCCAGCAGCTGGCGGGAGACCGCTAGCGGATTGTACAATGAGCAGTTCTTC
V: TRBV12-1
size: .
J: TRBJ2-1
D: .

CDR3: CASMKPPAGKLFF
DNA: TGTGCCAGCATGAAACCCCCCGCGGGGAAACTGTTTTTT
V: TRBV11-2
size: .
J: TRBJ1-4
D: .

CDR3: CASSFSGRQNGELFF
DNA: TGCGCCAGCAGCTTTAGCGGGAGACAAAACGGGGAGCTGTTTTTT
V: TRBV5-1
size: few
J: TRBJ2-2
D: TRBD2

CDR3: CASSPGGTQYF
DNA: TGTGCCAGCAGCCCCGGGGGGACCCAGTACTTC
V: TRBV3-1/TRBV3-2
size: .
J: TRBJ2-5
D: .

CDR3: CASSSRGRTADEQFF
DNA: TGTGCCAGCAGTTCCCGAGGGAGGACGGCGGATGAGCAGTTCTTC
V: TRBV28
size: .
J: TRBJ2-1
D: .

CDR3: CASSRDRGPFAEAFF
DNA: TGTGCCAGCAGCCGAGACAGGGGGCCTTTTGCTGAAGCTTTCTTT
V: TRBV3-1/TRBV3-2
size: .
J: TRBJ1-1
D: TRBD1

CDR3: CASSFEENSPLHF
DNA: TGTGCCAGCAGTTTTGAGGAGAATTCACCCCTCCACTTT
V: TRBV12-3/TRBV12-4
size: .
J: TRBJ1-6
D: .

CDR3: CASSPAIQETQYF
DNA: TGTGCCAGCTCACCAGCGATACAAGAGACCCAGTACTTC
V: TRBV18
size: .
J: TRBJ2-5
D: .

CDR3: CASSTGLAGDEQFF
DNA: TGCGCCAGCAGCACGGGACTAGCGGGTGATGAGCAGTTCTTC
V: TRBV5-1
size: .
J: TRBJ2-1
D: TRBD2

CDR3: CASSAWGGETQYF
DNA: TGTGCCAGCAGTGCGTGGGGGGGGGAGACCCAGTACTTC
V: TRBV25-1
size: .
J: TRBJ2-5
D: TRBD2

CDR3: CASRGGGSAIEQYF
DNA: TGCGCCAGCAGGGGGGGAGGGTCCGCCATCGAGCAGTACTTC
V: TRBV10-2
size: once
J: TRBJ2-7
D: TRBD2

CDR3: CASKRSGVNTEAFF
DNA: TGTGCCAGCAAGCGATCGGGGGTGAACACTGAAGCTTTCTTT
V: TRBV6-5
size: .
J: TRBJ1-1
D: .

CDR3: CASSGTGENQPQHF
DNA: TGTGCCAGCAGTGGGACAGGGGAGAATCAGCCCCAGCATTTT
V: TRBV6-6
size: .
J: TRBJ1-5
D: TRBD1

CDR3: CASHGTPGNTIYF
DNA: TGTGCCAGCCATGGGACTCCTGGAAACACCATATATTTT
V: TRBV28
size: .
J: TRBJ1-3
D: .

CDR3: CASSRTSGRAGGEQFF
DNA: TGTGCCAGCTCCAGGACTAGCGGGAGGGCCGGGGGTGAGCAGTTCTTC
V: TRBV28
size: .
J: TRBJ2-1
D: TRBD2

CDR3: CASSIGQTNTGELFF
DNA: TGTGCCAGTAGTATAGGGCAGACTAACACCGGGGAGCTGTTTTTT
V: TRBV19
size: .
J: TRBJ2-2
D: .

CDR3: CSVEEASGRYEQFF
DNA: TGCAGCGTTGAAGAGGCCAGCGGGAGATATGAGCAGTTCTTC
V: TRBV29-1
size: .
J: TRBJ2-1
D: TRBD2

CDR3: CASGFGTEKSSTEAFF
DNA: TGTGCTAGTGGTTTCGGGACAGAGAAGAGTAGTACTGAAGCTTTCTTT
V: TRBV12-5
size: once
J: TRBJ1-1
D: TRBD1

CDR3: CASSLRGQGQRSYGYTF
DNA: TGTGCCAGCAGCTTAAGGGGGCAGGGCCAGAGGTCTTATGGCTACACCTTC
V: TRBV7-9
size: .
J: TRBJ1-2
D: TRBD1

CDR3: CASSRPSGLAKNIQYF
DNA: TGTGCCAGCAGCCGACCTAGCGGGCTAGCCAAAAACATTCAGTACTTC
V: TRBV5-4
size: .
J: TRBJ2-4
D: TRBD2

CDR3: CASSSGTGGAGWAGELFF
DNA: TGTGCCAGCAGTTCTGGGACAGGGGGCGCCGGATGGGCCGGGGAGCTGTTTTTT
V: TRBV28
size: .
J: TRBJ2-2
D: TRBD1

CDR3: CASSPRRMDEQFF
DNA: TGTGCCAGCTCACCACGGAGGATGGATGAGCAGTTCTTC
V: TRBV18
size: .
J: TRBJ2-1
D: .

CDR3: CASRLNTLGNQPQHF
DNA: TGTGCCAGCAGACTAAACACCCTCGGCAATCAGCCCCAGCATTTT
V: TRBV28
size: .
J: TRBJ1-5
D: .

CDR3: CASSLGREASYEQYF
DNA: TGCGCCAGCAGCTTAGGGCGGGAGGCCTCCTACGAGCAGTACTTC
V: TRBV5-1
size: .
J: TRBJ2-7
D: TRBD2

CDR3: CASSLTPGENTEAFF
DNA: TGTGCCAGCAGCTTAACCCCAGGGGAGAACACTGAAGCTTTCTTT
V: TRBV7-3
size: .
J: TRBJ1-1
D: .